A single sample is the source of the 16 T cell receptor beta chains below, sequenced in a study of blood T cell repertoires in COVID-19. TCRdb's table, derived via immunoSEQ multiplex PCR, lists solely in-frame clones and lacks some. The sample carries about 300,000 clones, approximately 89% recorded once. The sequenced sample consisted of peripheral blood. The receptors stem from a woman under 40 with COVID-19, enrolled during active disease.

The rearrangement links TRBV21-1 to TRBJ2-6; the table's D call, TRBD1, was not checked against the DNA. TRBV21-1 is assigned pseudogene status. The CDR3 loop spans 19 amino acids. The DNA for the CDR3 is TGTGCCAGCCGGTGGGCCCTGAAATTATATCAATCTGGGGCCAACGTCCTGACTTTC. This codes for CASRWALKLYQSGANVLTF.

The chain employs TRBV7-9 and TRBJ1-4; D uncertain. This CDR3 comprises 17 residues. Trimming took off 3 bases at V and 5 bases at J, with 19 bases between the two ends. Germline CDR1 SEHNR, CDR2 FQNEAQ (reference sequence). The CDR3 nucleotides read TGTGCCAGCAGCTTGACATCAGTGGGTGCTATCAATGAAAAACTGTTTTTT. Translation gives CASSLTSVGAINEKLFF.

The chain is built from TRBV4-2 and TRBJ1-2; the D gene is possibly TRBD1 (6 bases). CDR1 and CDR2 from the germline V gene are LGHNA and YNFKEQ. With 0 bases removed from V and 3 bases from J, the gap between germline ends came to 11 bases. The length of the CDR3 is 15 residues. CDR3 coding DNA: TGTGCCAGCAGCCAAGATCCCGGGGGGCACTATGGCTACACCTTC. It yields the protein CASSQDPGGHYGYTF.

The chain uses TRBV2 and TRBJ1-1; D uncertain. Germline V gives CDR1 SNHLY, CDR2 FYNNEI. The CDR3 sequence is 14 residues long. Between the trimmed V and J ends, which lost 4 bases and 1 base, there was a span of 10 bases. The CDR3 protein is CASSVSPGNTEAFF. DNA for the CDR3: TGTGCCAGCAGTGTTAGCCCGGGGAACACTGAAGCTTTCTTT.

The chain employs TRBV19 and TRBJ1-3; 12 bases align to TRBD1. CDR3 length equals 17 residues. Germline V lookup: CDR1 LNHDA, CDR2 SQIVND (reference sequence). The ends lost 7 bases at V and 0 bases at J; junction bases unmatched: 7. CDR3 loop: CASMEGDRGLSGNTIYF. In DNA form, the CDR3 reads TGTGCCAGTATGGAGGGGGACAGGGGGCTCTCTGGAAACACCATATATTTT.

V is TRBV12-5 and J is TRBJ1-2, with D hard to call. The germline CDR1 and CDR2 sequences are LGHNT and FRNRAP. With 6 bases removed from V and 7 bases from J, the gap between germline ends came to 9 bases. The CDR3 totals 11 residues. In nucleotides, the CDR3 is TGTGCTAGTGGCGAGGAGGCTGGCTACACCTTC. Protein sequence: CASGEEAGYTF.

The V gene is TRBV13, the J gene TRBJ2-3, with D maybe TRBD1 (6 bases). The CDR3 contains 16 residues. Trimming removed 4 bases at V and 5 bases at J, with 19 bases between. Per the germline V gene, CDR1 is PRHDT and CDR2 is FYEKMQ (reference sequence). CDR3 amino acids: CASSSDDRRGKDTQYF. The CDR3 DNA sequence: TGTGCCAGCAGCTCAGACGACAGGCGCGGTAAAGATACGCAGTATTTT.

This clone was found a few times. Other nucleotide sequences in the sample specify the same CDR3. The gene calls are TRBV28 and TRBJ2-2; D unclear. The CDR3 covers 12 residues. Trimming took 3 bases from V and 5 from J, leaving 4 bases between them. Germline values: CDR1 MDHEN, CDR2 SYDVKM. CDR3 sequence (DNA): TGTGCCAGCAGTTTCTTTACCGGGGAGCTGTTTTTT. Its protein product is CASSFFTGELFF.

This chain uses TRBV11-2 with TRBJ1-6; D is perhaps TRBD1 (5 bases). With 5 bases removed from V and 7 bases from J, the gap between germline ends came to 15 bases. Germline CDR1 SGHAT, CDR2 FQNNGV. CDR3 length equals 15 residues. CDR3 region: CASSKDRRTNSPLHF. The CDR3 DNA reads TGTGCCAGCAGCAAAGACAGACGGACCAATTCACCCCTCCACTTT. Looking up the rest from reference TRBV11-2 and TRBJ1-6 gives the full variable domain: EAGVAQSPRYKIIEKRQSVAFWCNPISGHATLYWYQQILGQGPKLLIQFQNNGVVDDSQLPKDRFSAERLKGVDSTLKIQPAKLEDSAVYLCASSKDRRTNSPLHFGNGTRLTVT.

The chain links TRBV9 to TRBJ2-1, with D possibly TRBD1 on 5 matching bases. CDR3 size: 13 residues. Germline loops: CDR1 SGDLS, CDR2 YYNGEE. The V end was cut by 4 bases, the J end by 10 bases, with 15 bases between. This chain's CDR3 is CASSPRTPPEQFF. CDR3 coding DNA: TGTGCCAGCAGCCCCCGGACACCCCCCGAGCAGTTCTTC.

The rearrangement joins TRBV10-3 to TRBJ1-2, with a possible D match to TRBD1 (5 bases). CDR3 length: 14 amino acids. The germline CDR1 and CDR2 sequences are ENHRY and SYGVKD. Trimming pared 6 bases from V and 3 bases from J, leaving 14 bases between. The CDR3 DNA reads TGTGCCATCAGGGAGGGACTGGGGTACTATGGCTACACCTTC. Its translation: CAIREGLGYYGYTF.

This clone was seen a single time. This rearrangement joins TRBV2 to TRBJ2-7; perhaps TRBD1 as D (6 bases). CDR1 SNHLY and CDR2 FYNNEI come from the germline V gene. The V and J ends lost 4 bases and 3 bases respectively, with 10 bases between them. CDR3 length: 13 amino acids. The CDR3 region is CASSGTEIYEQYF. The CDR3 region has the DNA TGTGCCAGCAGTGGGACAGAGATCTACGAGCAGTACTTC.

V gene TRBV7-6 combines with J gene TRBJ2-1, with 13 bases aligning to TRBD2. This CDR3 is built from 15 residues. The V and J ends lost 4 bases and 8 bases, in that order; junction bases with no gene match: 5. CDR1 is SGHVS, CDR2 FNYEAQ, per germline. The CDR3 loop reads CASSSLAGGPYEQFF. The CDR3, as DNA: TGTGCCAGCAGCTCACTAGCGGGGGGGCCCTATGAGCAGTTCTTC.

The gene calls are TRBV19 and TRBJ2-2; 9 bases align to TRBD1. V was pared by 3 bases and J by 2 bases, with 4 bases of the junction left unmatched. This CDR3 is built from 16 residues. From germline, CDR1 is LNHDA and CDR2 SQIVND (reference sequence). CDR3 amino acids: CASSIRDRVNTGELFF. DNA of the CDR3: TGTGCCAGTAGTATCCGGGACAGGGTAAACACCGGGGAGCTGTTTTTT.

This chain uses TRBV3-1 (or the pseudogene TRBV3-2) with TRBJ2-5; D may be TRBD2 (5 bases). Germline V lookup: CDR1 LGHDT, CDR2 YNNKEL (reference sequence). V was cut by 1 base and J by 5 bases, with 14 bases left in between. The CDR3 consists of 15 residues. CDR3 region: CASSQVIRGGETQYF. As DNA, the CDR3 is TGTGCCAGCAGCCAAGTCATACGGGGTGGGGAGACCCAGTACTTC.

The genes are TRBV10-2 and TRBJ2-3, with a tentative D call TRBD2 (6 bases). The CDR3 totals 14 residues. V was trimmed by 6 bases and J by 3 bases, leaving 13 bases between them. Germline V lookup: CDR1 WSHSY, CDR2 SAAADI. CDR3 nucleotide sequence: TGCGCCAGCAGCCCAGCGGGTGGGACAGATACGCAGTATTTT. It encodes CASSPAGGTDTQYF.